Shown below are 10 T cell receptor beta chains from a single sample sequenced in a study of molecular identifiers for immune sequencing clone quantification. TCRdb itself ran the PCR reads through MiXCR, one entry per CDR3 protein. The top ten hold under 1.5% of the sample, which has over 55,000 distinct CDR3 sequences, roughly 17% seen once. Sequencing was done on a sample of naive CD8+ T cells from blood, with Jurkat cell RNA spiked in. Subset of the sample: FACS-sorted CD8+CD4-CCR7+CD45RA+ naive T cells. The receptors derive from a human donor in good health. Some libraries in this study had Jurkat cell RNA spiked in.

This clonotype was recorded many times. This chain links TRBV6-5 with TRBJ2-7, with 7 bases fitting TRBD2. V lost 5 bases to trimming and J lost 2 bases; unmatched junction nucleotides: 12. The CDR3 length is 16 residues. Germline assignment: CDR1 MNHEY and CDR2 SVGAGI. The CDR3 DNA follows: TGTGCCAGCAGTCTTTCCTCCGCTAGCGGTGCCTACGAGCAGTACTTC. Translation: CASSLSSASGAYEQYF.

This clonotype was observed many times. J is TRBJ2-4 and V is TRBV7-9, with TRBD2 identical over 13 bases. V lost 0 bases to trimming and J lost 8 bases; unmatched junction nucleotides: 4. CDR3 size: 16 residues. Germline CDR1 reads SEHNR; CDR2 reads FQNEAQ (reference sequence). The CDR3 nucleotides read TGTGCCAGCAGCTTAGCCGCGGGACTAGCGGGGTACATTCAGTACTTC. Its translation is CASSLAAGLAGYIQYF.

There are many counts of this clonotype. This chain links TRBV7-9 with TRBJ2-1, with 11 bases aligning to TRBD2. This CDR3 comprises 16 residues. Trimming took 5 bases from V and 4 from J; bases not matched to a gene: 7. Germline CDR1 reads SEHNR; CDR2 reads FQNEAQ (reference sequence). The CDR3 nucleotides read TGTGCCAGCAGCCAATCCGGGACTAGCGGATACAATGAGCAGTTCTTC. Translation: CASSQSGTSGYNEQFF. The entire variable domain, with the rest obtained from reference TRBV7-9 and TRBJ2-1, is as follows: DTGVSQNPRHKITKRGQNVTFRCDPISEHNRLYWYRQTLGQGPEFLTYFQNEAQLEKSRLLSDRFSAERPKGSFSTLEIQRTEQGDSAMYLCASSQSGTSGYNEQFFGPGTRLTVL.

This clonotype has a count of ten or more. The chain employs TRBV5-1 and TRBJ2-7; TRBD1 matches 8 bases. The length of the CDR3 is 13 residues. After removal of 4 bases from V and 3 bases from J, the junction contained 3 bases not matched to a gene. Germline V gene data show CDR1 as SGHRS and CDR2 as YFSETQ. The CDR3 protein is CASSPDRDYEQYF. For the CDR3, the DNA is TGCGCCAGCAGCCCGGACAGGGACTACGAGCAGTACTTC.

To note about this clonotype: This may be a read error, as it is one base from a much larger clone. The chain links TRBV14 to TRBJ1-2; maybe TRBD1 (6 bases). The CDR3 runs 13 residues. Germline-derived CDR1 and CDR2 are SGHDN and FVKESK. The CDR3 here is CASSPGTNCGYTF. The CDR3 bases are TGTGCCAGCAGCCCCGGGACAAACTGTGGCTACACCTTC.

This clonotype appeared many times. The V gene is TRBV2, the J gene TRBJ2-3, with D maybe TRBD1 (5 bases). The CDR3 has 15 amino acids. CDR1 and CDR2 (germline): SNHLY, FYNNEI. Trimming removed 8 bases from V and 9 bases from J, with 24 bases in between. The CDR3 DNA is TGTGCCAGCTTCGTCAGGGTCCCGAGCCAATACACGCAGTATTTT. Its protein is CASFVRVPSQYTQYF.

This clonotype was counted a single time. The J gene is TRBJ2-3, the V gene TRBV15, with D hard to call. Trimming took off 4 bases at V and 12 bases at J, with 17 bases between the two ends. The CDR3 covers 13 residues. CDR1 LNHNV and CDR2 YYDKDF come from the germline V gene (reference sequence). As DNA, the CDR3 is TGTGCCACCAGCACGCAAAACGCAGGTACACAGTATTTT. This encodes CATSTQNAGTQYF.

This clonotype has ten or more counts. This chain connects TRBV5-4 to TRBJ2-2; 7 bases align to TRBD1. Unmatched junction bases numbered 6, after V lost 1 base and J lost 6 bases. CDR1 is SGHNT, CDR2 YYREEE, per germline (reference sequence). The CDR3 runs 15 residues. The CDR3 DNA is TGTGCCAGCAGCTTGAAGGCTCAGGGGGCCGGGGAGCTGTTTTTT. It translates to CASSLKAQGAGELFF.

In the case of this clonotype: A read error may be the cause here, since a much bigger clone is one base away. This chain connects TRBV6-5 to TRBJ2-5; 10 bases map to TRBD1. This CDR3 is built from 13 residues. J lost 5 bases, V lost 10 bases, and 7 bases had no gene match. Germline assignment: CDR1 MNHEY and CDR2 SVGAGI. In nucleotides, the CDR3 is TGTGCCACCTTAGGGACAGGGGACGAGACCCAGTACTTC. This sequence encodes CATLGTGDETQYF.

Many counts were recorded for this clonotype. The CDR3 DNA sequence: TGCGCCAGCAGCCAAGGTTTTACGCAGGGACCGGGGGCTGAAGCTTTCTTT. This translates into CASSQGFTQGPGAEAFF. The chain carries TRBV4-3 and TRBJ1-1, with D possibly being TRBD1 (5 bases). Germline CDR1 is LGHNA and CDR2 is YSLEER. The CDR3 runs 17 residues. The ends were cut back, 1 base at V and 6 bases at J, with 21 bases in the middle.